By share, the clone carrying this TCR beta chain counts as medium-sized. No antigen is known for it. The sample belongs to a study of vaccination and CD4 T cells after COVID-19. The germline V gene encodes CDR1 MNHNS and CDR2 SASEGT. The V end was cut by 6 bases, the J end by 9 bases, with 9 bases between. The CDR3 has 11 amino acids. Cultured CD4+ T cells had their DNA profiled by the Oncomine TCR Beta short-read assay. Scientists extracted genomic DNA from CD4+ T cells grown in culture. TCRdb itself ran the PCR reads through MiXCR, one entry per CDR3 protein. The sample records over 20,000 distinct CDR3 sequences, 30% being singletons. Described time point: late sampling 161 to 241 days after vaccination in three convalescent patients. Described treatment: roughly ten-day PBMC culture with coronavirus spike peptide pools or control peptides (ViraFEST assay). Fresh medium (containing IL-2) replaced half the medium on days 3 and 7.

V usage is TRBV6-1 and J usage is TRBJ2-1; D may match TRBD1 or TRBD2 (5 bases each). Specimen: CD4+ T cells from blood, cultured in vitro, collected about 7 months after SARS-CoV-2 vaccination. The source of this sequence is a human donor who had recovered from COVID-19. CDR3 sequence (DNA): TGTGCCAGCAGCGGGGCCTCTGAGCAGTTCTTC. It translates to CASSGASEQFF.